Below are 13 T cell receptor beta chains sequenced from a single sample in a study of OX40 agonist ivuxolimab in advanced cancers. Assay used: immunoSEQ multiplex PCR; TCRdb lists only in-frame clones, some missing. The sample yields over 5,500 clones, about 94% seen once. The sample in question was CD4+ or CD8+ T cells sorted from blood, obtained in a trial of the OX40 agonist ivuxolimab. All receptors derive from an adult with an advanced solid tumor such as melanoma, head and neck, liver or kidney cancer.

This clone has a single count. The rearrangement joins TRBV11-2 to TRBJ1-4, with no clear D. This CDR3 comprises 16 residues. Germline CDR1 reads SGHAT; CDR2 reads FQNNGV. Trimming left V 5 bases short and J 8 bases short, with 21 bases between. The CDR3 reads CASSPGGSPLLEKLFF. The CDR3 DNA follows: TGTGCCAGCAGCCCCGGCGGATCCCCCCTCTTGGAAAAACTGTTTTTT.

This chain joins TRBV7-3 and TRBJ2-3; TRBD1 might be the D (6 bases). The V end lost 11 bases, the J end lost 6 bases, and 9 bases lay between the germline ends. Germline V gene lookup returns CDR1 SGHTA and CDR2 FQGTGA. The CDR3 contains 10 residues. CDR3 in DNA: TGTGCCGGAACAGGGGATACGCAGTATTTT. Translated: CAGTGDTQYF.

V is TRBV28 and J is TRBJ2-7, with D perhaps assigned TRBD1 or TRBD2 (5 bases each). CDR3 length equals 13 residues. The V end was cut by 10 bases, the J end by 2 bases, with 15 bases between. Germline V gene lookup returns CDR1 MDHEN and CDR2 SYDVKM. The CDR3 DNA follows: TGTGCCACCGGGGCGGGCTACGCCTACGAGCAGTACTTC. Its protein is CATGAGYAYEQYF.

This clone was detected only a few times. The chain couples TRBV15 to TRBJ2-7, with D tentatively TRBD1 or TRBD2 (5 bases each). The CDR3 contains 14 residues. The germline V and J ends were trimmed by 5 bases and 3 bases, with 14 bases remaining between them. CDR1 and CDR2 (germline): LNHNV, YYDKDF (reference sequence). This CDR3 reads CATSGGTRSYEQYF. The CDR3 DNA is TGTGCCACCAGCGGGGGTACCAGAAGCTACGAGCAGTACTTC.

This clone appeared once. This rearrangement joins TRBV9 to TRBJ2-5; D remains unclear. The CDR3 has 14 residues. From germline, CDR1 is SGDLS and CDR2 YYNGEE. Trimming shortened V by 4 bases and J by 4 bases, and 14 bases separated the two germline ends. For the CDR3, the DNA is TGTGCCAGCAGCTCAATGAATCCCCCAGAGACCCAGTACTTC. Translation: CASSSMNPPETQYF.

V and J are TRBV19 and TRBJ1-2; no firm D call. CDR1 and CDR2 from the germline V gene are LNHDA and SQIVND (reference sequence). The length of the CDR3 is 15 residues. V was shortened by 7 bases and J by 1 base, with 16 bases between the two germline ends. The chain's CDR3 is CASKRNPLFNYGYTF. The CDR3 DNA reads as TGTGCCAGTAAACGGAATCCCCTCTTTAACTATGGCTACACCTTC.

The rearrangement uses TRBV27 and TRBJ2-4, with 8 nucleotides matching TRBD1. After removal of 5 bases from V and 7 bases from J, the junction contained 10 bases not matched to a gene. The CDR3 is 15 amino acids. CDR1 and CDR2 from the germline V gene are MNHEY and SMNVEV (reference sequence). This CDR3 is CASSTWTGTLNIQYF. The CDR3 bases are TGTGCCAGCAGTACCTGGACAGGGACCTTGAACATTCAGTACTTC.

The V gene is TRBV6-1, the J gene TRBJ1-5, with 8 bases that match TRBD1. The CDR3 spans 14 residues. Germline values: CDR1 MNHNS, CDR2 SASEGT. V was clipped by 7 bases and J by 4 bases; unmatched bases: 6. CDR3 amino acids: CASTGQGGNQPQHF. The CDR3 nucleotides read TGTGCCAGCACAGGACAGGGAGGGAATCAGCCCCAGCATTTT.

The chain uses TRBV28 and TRBJ1-6, with TRBD1 as a possible D gene (5 bases). CDR3 length: 15 amino acids. V was pared by 6 bases and J by 6 bases, with 15 bases between. Germline V gives CDR1 MDHEN, CDR2 SYDVKM. CDR3 sequence reads: CASSPGANRNSPLHF. In DNA, the CDR3 is TGTGCCAGCAGCCCTGGGGCCAACCGTAATTCACCCCTCCACTTT.

In its sample, this clone was seen once. The CDR3 protein is CASSVERGLNEQFF. The DNA of the CDR3 is TGTGCCAGCAGCGTAGAGCGGGGATTGAATGAGCAGTTCTTC. This chain links TRBV9 with TRBJ2-1; 7 bases match TRBD2. V dropped 0 bases and J dropped 7; count of bases not matched to a gene: 4. CDR3 length: 14 amino acids. The germline gives CDR1 SGDLS, CDR2 YYNGEE.

V gene TRBV7-3 combines with J gene TRBJ2-5; 7 bases map to TRBD2. V gave up 1 base and J gave up 5 bases; unmatched junction bases: 7. The germline CDR1 and CDR2 sequences are SGHTA and FQGTGA. The CDR3 runs to 15 residues. DNA for the CDR3: TGTGCCAGCAGCTTAAATGGCGGGAGCCGCGAGACCCAGTACTTC. Its translation is CASSLNGGSRETQYF. The complete variable domain, with remaining parts taken from reference TRBV7-3 and TRBJ2-5, reads GAGVSQTPSNKVTEKGKYVELRCDPISGHTALYWYRQSLGQGPEFLIYFQGTGAADDSGLPNDRFFAVRPEGSVSTLKIQRTERGDSAVYLCASSLNGGSRETQYFGPGTRLLVL.

The chain carries TRBV9 and TRBJ2-2; the D is unclear. Per the germline V gene, CDR1 is SGDLS and CDR2 is YYNGEE. The CDR3 loop spans 15 amino acids. Deletions cut 0 bases from V and 1 base from J, with 7 bases between. As DNA, the CDR3 is TGTGCCAGCAGCGTAGGACGCCTGAACACCGGGGAGCTGTTTTTT. It is translated as CASSVGRLNTGELFF.

The chain uses TRBV4-1 and TRBJ1-5, with 9 positions matching TRBD1. V dropped 0 bases and J dropped 5; count of bases not matched to a gene: 5. The CDR3 is 16 residues long. In germline, CDR1 is MGHRA, CDR2 YSYEKL. Here the CDR3 reads CASSQEGTGPHQPQHF. The CDR3 DNA reads TGCGCCAGCAGCCAAGAGGGGACAGGGCCCCATCAGCCCCAGCATTTT.